The source of this T cell receptor beta chain is a study of T cell changes during pregnancy in multiple sclerosis. Assay: immunoSEQ multiplex PCR; the TCRdb copy retains only in-frame clones and omits some. The sample consists of 65,000 to 90,000 clones, around 90% of them appearing once. The sample consisted of peripheral blood, taken in the second trimester of pregnancy. This receptor was taken from a female donor with multiple sclerosis, enrolled in a pregnancy study.

CDR3 loop: CASSSTEGYEQYF. CDR3 bases: TGTGCCAGCAGCTCGACTGAAGGCTACGAGCAGTACTTC. The rearrangement joins TRBV4-2 to TRBJ2-7; D remains ambiguous. CDR3 length: 13 amino acids. Deletions cut 5 bases from V and 3 bases from J, with 11 bases between. Germline V gives CDR1 LGHNA, CDR2 YNFKEQ.